This entry concerns a single TCR beta chain. Its antigen is not known. The entry originates in a study of T cell repertoires in cytomegalovirus infection. In TCRdb, the reads were re-called with MiXCR into one record per CDR3 protein. The data show fewer than 350,000 distinct CDR3 sequences, about 17% seen once. Points from the study as a whole: Carriers of CMV and the relevant HLA type were discriminated by public TCR beta frequency.

Germline V lookup: CDR1 MNHNS, CDR2 SASEGT. The CDR3 runs to 16 residues. The ends were cut back, 4 bases at V and 0 bases at J, with 13 bases in the middle. The chain carries TRBV6-1 and TRBJ2-1; possible D gene TRBD2, 6 bases. This receptor was taken from a human donor in good health (CMV status not recorded). Some clones in this sample may be carry-over from other donors' samples. The sample comprised PBMCs. The CDR3 region is CASSGRRGPSYNEQFF. CDR3 nucleotide sequence: TGTGCCAGCAGTGGGAGGAGGGGTCCCTCCTACAATGAGCAGTTCTTC.